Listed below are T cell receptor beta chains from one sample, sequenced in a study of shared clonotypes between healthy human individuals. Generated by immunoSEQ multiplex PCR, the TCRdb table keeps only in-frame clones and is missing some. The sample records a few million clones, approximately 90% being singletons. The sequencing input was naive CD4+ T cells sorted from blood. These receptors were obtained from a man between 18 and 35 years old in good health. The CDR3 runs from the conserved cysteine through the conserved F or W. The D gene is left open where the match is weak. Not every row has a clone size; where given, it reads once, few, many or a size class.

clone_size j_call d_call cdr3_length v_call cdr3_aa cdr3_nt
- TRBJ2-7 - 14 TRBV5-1 CASSLEQGTYEQYF TGCGCCAGCAGCTTGGAACAGGGCACCTACGAGCAGTACTTC
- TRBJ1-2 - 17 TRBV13 CASSIGLDGIFSYGYTF TGTGCCAGCAGCATCGGGTTGGACGGGATCTTCTCCTATGGCTACACCTTC
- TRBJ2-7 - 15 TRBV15 CATSREGKSSYEQYF TGTGCCACCAGCAGAGAGGGCAAGAGCTCCTACGAGCAGTACTTC
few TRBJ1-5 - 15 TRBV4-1 CASSQGNRDNQPQHF TGCGCCAGCAGCCAAGGTAACAGGGACAATCAGCCCCAGCATTTT
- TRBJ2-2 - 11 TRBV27 CATTGIRELFF TGTGCCACCACAGGGATAAGGGAGCTGTTTTTT
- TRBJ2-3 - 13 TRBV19 CATRQVSTDTQYF TGTGCCACTCGACAGGTTAGCACAGATACGCAGTATTTT
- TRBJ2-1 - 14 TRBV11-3 CASSLGGSYNEQFF TGTGCCAGCAGCTTAGGCGGCTCCTACAATGAGCAGTTCTTC
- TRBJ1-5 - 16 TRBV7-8 CASSLGGVGVNQPQHF TGTGCCAGCAGCTTAGGGGGCGTCGGGGTCAATCAGCCCCAGCATTTT
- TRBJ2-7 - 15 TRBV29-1 CSVEGGAGASYEQYF TGCAGCGTTGAAGGAGGGGCAGGGGCCTCCTACGAGCAGTACTTC
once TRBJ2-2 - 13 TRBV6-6 CASSYSEIGELFF TGTGCCAGCAGTTACTCGGAAATCGGGGAGCTGTTTTTT
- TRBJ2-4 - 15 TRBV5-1 CASSLGGVAKNIQYF TGCGCCAGCAGCTTGGGTGGAGTAGCCAAAAACATTCAGTACTTC
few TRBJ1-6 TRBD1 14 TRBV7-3 CASRHGQGNSPLHF TGTGCCAGCAGACACGGACAGGGGAATTCACCCCTCCACTTT
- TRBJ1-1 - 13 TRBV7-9 CASSQGRNTEAFF TGTGCCAGCAGTCAAGGTCGGAACACTGAAGCTTTCTTT
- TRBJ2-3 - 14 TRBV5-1 CASSLDRPRDTQYF TGCGCCAGCAGCTTGGATAGGCCTAGGGATACGCAGTATTTT
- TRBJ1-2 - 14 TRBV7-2 CASSLLQGLDGYTF TGTGCCAGCAGCCTACTACAGGGTTTGGATGGCTACACCTTC
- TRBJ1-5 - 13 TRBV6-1 CASSESVNQPQHF TGTGCCAGCAGTGAATCCGTCAATCAGCCCCAGCATTTT
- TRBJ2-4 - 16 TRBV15 CATSRGLLLAKNIQYF TGTGCCACCAGCAGGGGTCTCTTACTAGCCAAAAACATTCAGTACTTC
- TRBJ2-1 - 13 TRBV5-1 CASSLDRDQEQFF TGCGCCAGCAGCTTGGATCGGGATCAGGAGCAGTTCTTC
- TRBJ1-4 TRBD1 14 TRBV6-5 CASSYGGQGGKLFF TGTGCCAGCAGTTACGGGGGACAGGGTGGAAAACTGTTTTTT
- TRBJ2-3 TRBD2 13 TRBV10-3 CAIGLAGNGAQYF TGTGCCATCGGGCTAGCGGGAAATGGGGCGCAGTATTTT
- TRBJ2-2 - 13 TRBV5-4 CASSLPHTGELFF TGTGCCAGCAGCTTGCCCCACACCGGGGAGCTGTTTTTT
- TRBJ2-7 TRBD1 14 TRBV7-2 CASSLETGSHEQYF TGTGCCAGCAGCTTGGAGACAGGGTCCCACGAGCAGTACTTC
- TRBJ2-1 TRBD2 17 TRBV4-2 CASSQDLAGASYNEQFF TGTGCCAGCAGCCAAGATCTTGCGGGAGCTTCCTACAATGAGCAGTTCTTC
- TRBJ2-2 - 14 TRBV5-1 CASSLSSTTGELFF TGCGCCAGCAGCTTGAGCTCCACCACCGGGGAGCTGTTTTTT
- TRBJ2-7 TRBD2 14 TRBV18 CASSPPGLAHEQYF TGTGCCAGCTCACCTCCGGGACTAGCGCACGAGCAGTACTTC
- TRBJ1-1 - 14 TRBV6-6 CATSLRGGSTEAFF TGTGCCACTTCCCTCAGGGGAGGAAGCACTGAAGCTTTCTTT
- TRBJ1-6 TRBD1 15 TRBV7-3 CASSLSGTAYSPLHF TGTGCCAGCAGCCTTTCCGGGACAGCATATTCACCCCTCCACTTT
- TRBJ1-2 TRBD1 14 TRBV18 CASSGDRGNYGYTF TGTGCCAGCTCAGGGGACAGGGGGAACTATGGCTACACCTTC
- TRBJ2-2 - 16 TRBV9 CASSVGISGNTGELFF TGTGCCAGCAGCGTAGGTATTAGCGGGAACACCGGGGAGCTGTTTTTT
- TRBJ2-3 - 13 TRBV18 CASSPSMPDTQYF TGTGCCAGCTCACCATCTATGCCAGATACGCAGTATTTT
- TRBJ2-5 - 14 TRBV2 CASGEPGRQETQYF TGTGCCAGCGGGGAGCCTGGGAGACAAGAGACCCAGTACTTC
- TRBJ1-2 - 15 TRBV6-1 CASSEALGPGEGYTF TGTGCCAGCAGTGAAGCGTTAGGGCCAGGGGAGGGCTACACCTTC
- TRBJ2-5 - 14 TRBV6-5 CASSLTGRQETQYF TGTGCCAGTTCTCTTACGGGGCGGCAAGAGACCCAGTACTTC
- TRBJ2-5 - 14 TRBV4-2 CASSQETGRETQYF TGTGCCAGCAGCCAAGAAACTGGGAGGGAGACCCAGTACTTC
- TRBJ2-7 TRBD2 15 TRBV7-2 CASRRTSVTTYEQYF TGTGCCAGCAGGCGGACTAGCGTGACGACCTACGAGCAGTACTTC
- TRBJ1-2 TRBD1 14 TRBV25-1 CASRLGQGNYGYTF TGTGCCAGCAGACTCGGACAGGGGAACTATGGCTACACCTTC
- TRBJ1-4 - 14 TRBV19 CASSNRALGEKLFF TGTGCCAGTAGCAATCGAGCCCTGGGGGAAAAACTGTTTTTT
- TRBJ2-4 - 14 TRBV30 CAWSGGLAKNIQYF TGTGCCTGGAGTGGGGGGTTAGCCAAAAACATTCAGTACTTC
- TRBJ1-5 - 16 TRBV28 CASSPPGGLGNQPQHF TGTGCCAGCAGCCCGCCCGGGGGCCTGGGCAATCAGCCCCAGCATTTT
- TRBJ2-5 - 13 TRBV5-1 CASSVQGGETQYF TGCGCCAGCAGCGTCCAGGGTGGCGAGACCCAGTACTTC
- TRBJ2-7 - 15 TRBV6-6 CASSDPSRSSYEQYF TGTGCCAGCAGTGACCCTAGCAGGAGCTCCTACGAGCAGTACTTC
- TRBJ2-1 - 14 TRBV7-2 CASSFGTAYNEQFF TGTGCCAGCAGCTTTGGCACGGCATACAATGAGCAGTTCTTC